This TCR beta chain originates from a study of monozygotic twins with inflammatory bowel disease. Overall study findings and caveats: Repertoire similarity was not found to differ between concordant and discordant twins, possibly from limited power. Individual T cell subtypes were not distinguishable. There were differing immunosuppressive treatments, which may have added variability to patient repertoires.

The unique tags termed UMIs, each holding a 6-nucleotide sample barcode, were added by means of template switching. TCRdb re-analyzed the 5' RACE reads; it lists each CDR3 protein once, without DNA. The sample table includes under 200,000 distinct CDR3 sequences. CDR3 length: 13 residues. The germline V gene has CDR1 DFQATT and CDR2 SNEGSKA (reference sequence). Comments on this clonotype: The antigen remains undetermined.

Source material: blood. The origin of this receptor is a human donor with ulcerative colitis or Crohn's disease, or a healthy co-twin of an affected twin (not recorded which). The V call is TRBV20-1, the J call TRBJ2-2; TCRdb proposes TRBD1, but this gene call is untestable without DNA. The CDR3 loop reads CSASGTETGELFF.